The entry below gives a single TCR beta chain sequence along with its context. Its matching antigen is unknown. Measured with immunoSEQ multiplex PCR; TCRdb has only the in-frame clones, and not every one. The sample holds tens of thousands of clones, roughly 85% seen once. These data belong to a study of glioma-infiltrating T cells after dendritic cell vaccination. Turning to the study itself: Patients had newly diagnosed or recurrent glioblastoma and received dendritic cell vaccines. At biweekly intervals, patients got three intradermal dendritic cell vaccine injections. Patients received autologous tumor lysate-pulsed dendritic cell vaccination between 2003 and 2012.

Study results and caveats: Only a small number of patients had complete blood and tumor samples.

Indicated time point: after dendritic cell vaccination, including at tumor progression/relapse. The V end lost 3 bases, the J end lost 2 bases, and 8 bases lay between the germline ends. CDR1 is SGHNT, CDR2 YYREEE, per germline (reference sequence). The CDR3 is 13 amino acids. The sequence derives from a human donor with glioblastoma. The V call is TRBV5-4, the J call TRBJ1-2; D perhaps matches TRBD1 (6 bases). The input for sequencing was blood, taken after dendritic cell vaccination. The CDR3 is CASSWDTNYGYTF. DNA for the CDR3: TGTGCCAGCAGCTGGGACACCAACTATGGCTACACCTTC.